This T cell receptor beta chain was sequenced for a study of cytotoxic CD8 clonotypes in ibrutinib-treated CLL. At the level of the study: Mean yields were roughly 240,000 productive templates and 90,000 or so productive rearrangements per sample.

In the case of this clone: Its antigen remains unidentified. Additional DNA sequences in this sample encode the identical CDR3.

Overall study findings and caveats: Clonality went up at ibrutinib response and then declined back toward baseline at progression. Sampling times, which were not matched between the groups, differed between sustained-remission patients and progressing patients.

With sequencing, the targeted depth ranged from 1 in 200,000 to 1 in 1 million T cells. The data were produced by immunoSEQ multiplex PCR, yet TCRdb's version contains in-frame clones alone and is incomplete. Altogether approximately 330,000 clones are present, 70% to 80% being singletons, with the ten largest covering roughly 6.3%. V was pared by 2 bases and J by 4 bases, with 8 bases between. Per the germline V gene, CDR1 is MNHEY and CDR2 is SMNVEV (reference sequence). The CDR3 is 13 amino acids. This clonotype was sampled from a human donor with chronic lymphocytic leukemia. This sequence joins TRBV27 and TRBJ2-5; TRBD1 or TRBD2 may be the D gene (5 bases each). This specimen consisted of PBMCs, obtained before ibrutinib treatment. CDR3 sequence: CASSLRGRETQYF. The CDR3 coding sequence is TGTGCCAGCAGTTTAAGGGGACGAGAGACCCAGTACTTC.